The T cell receptor (beta chain) under discussion was sequenced for a study of blood T cell repertoires in COVID-19. Study background: COVID-19 samples collected from the United States, Italy and Spain covered acute and convalescent phases. In each case, the material was cDNA or gDNA derived from T cells, B-cell-depleted T cells, or PBMCs.

The table lists this clone with a count of one. Germline CDR1 reads SGDLS; CDR2 reads YYNGEE. The CDR3 length is 15 residues. V was shortened by 0 bases and J by 0 bases, with 9 bases between the two germline ends. Assay used: immunoSEQ multiplex PCR; TCRdb lists only in-frame clones, some missing. This sample yields about 130,000 clones, of which about 88% are seen a single time; under 2.5% belongs to the top ten. The sequence derives from a woman aged 45-65 years who had recovered from COVID-19. The gene calls are TRBV9 and TRBJ1-2, with D maybe TRBD1 (5 bases). The sequenced sample was PBMCs or T cells enriched from blood (not recorded which). The CDR3: CASSVAPGANYGYTF. For the CDR3, the DNA is TGTGCCAGCAGCGTAGCCCCGGGGGCTAACTATGGCTACACCTTC.